A selection of T cell receptor beta chains follows, all from one sample in a study of vaccination and CD4 T cells after COVID-19. Their antigen targets remain unknown. TCRdb reprocessed the PCR reads with MiXCR, giving one entry per CDR3 protein. The sample includes under 15,000 distinct CDR3 sequences, 35% to 50% of them seen just once. The sample taken for sequencing was CD4+ T cells from blood, cultured in vitro. The receptors originated from a human donor who had recovered from COVID-19. Each CDR3 is given with its conserved first and last residue. The D gene is left open where the match is weak. For some rows the clone size is stated as once, few or many, or as a class when expanded; others skip it.

v_gene: TRBV7-2; d_gene: -; abundance: few; j_gene: TRBJ2-5; CDR3nt: TGTGCCAGCAGCTTGAGCGGTTCACAAGAGACCCAGTACTTC; CDR3aa: CASSLSGSQETQYF
v_gene: TRBV7-2; d_gene: -; abundance: -; j_gene: TRBJ1-1; CDR3nt: TGTGCCAGCAGCTTGTACGAAGCTTTCTTT; CDR3aa: CASSLYEAFF
v_gene: TRBV20-1; d_gene: -; abundance: -; j_gene: TRBJ2-5; CDR3nt: TGCAGTGCTAAGTCTCCGGGATCACAAGAGACCCAGTACTTC; CDR3aa: CSAKSPGSQETQYF
v_gene: TRBV7-3; d_gene: TRBD2; abundance: -; j_gene: TRBJ2-1; CDR3nt: TGTGCCAGCAGTCGAAGCGGGAGCTCCTACAATGAGCAGTTCTTC; CDR3aa: CASSRSGSSYNEQFF
v_gene: TRBV6-5; d_gene: -; abundance: -; j_gene: TRBJ1-2; CDR3nt: TGTGCCAGCAGTTACTCGGAGGAAAACTATGGCTACACCTTC; CDR3aa: CASSYSEENYGYTF
v_gene: TRBV9; d_gene: -; abundance: -; j_gene: TRBJ1-1; CDR3nt: TGTGCCAGCAGCGTAGAGGCGGGGACGGACGCGAGAGGGAACACTGAAGCTTTCTTT; CDR3aa: CASSVEAGTDARGNTEAFF
v_gene: TRBV20-1; d_gene: -; abundance: -; j_gene: TRBJ1-1; CDR3nt: TGCAGTGCTAGAGTAAGCGCGGGCACTGAAGCTTTCTTT; CDR3aa: CSARVSAGTEAFF
v_gene: TRBV14; d_gene: -; abundance: -; j_gene: TRBJ1-2; CDR3nt: TGTGCCAGCAGCCAAGTAGGAACAGGGCCGCATGGCTACACCTTC; CDR3aa: CASSQVGTGPHGYTF
v_gene: TRBV9; d_gene: TRBD1; abundance: few; j_gene: TRBJ1-1; CDR3nt: TGTGCCAGCAACGCCCGAGGAGGGGGCAGAGCTTTCTTT; CDR3aa: CASNARGGGRAFF
v_gene: TRBV12-3/TRBV12-4; d_gene: -; abundance: -; j_gene: TRBJ2-3; CDR3nt: TGTGCCAGCAGTTTTGGGGGGCCAGATACGCAGTATTTT; CDR3aa: CASSFGGPDTQYF
v_gene: TRBV20-1; d_gene: -; abundance: -; j_gene: TRBJ1-6; CDR3nt: TGCAGTGCTACCGGGAGCCCCGCGAATTCACCCCTCCACTTT; CDR3aa: CSATGSPANSPLHF
v_gene: TRBV28; d_gene: -; abundance: -; j_gene: TRBJ2-7; CDR3nt: TGTGCCAGCAGTAACGCCGGGAACTATCCTTACGAGCAGTACTTC; CDR3aa: CASSNAGNYPYEQYF
v_gene: TRBV20-1; d_gene: -; abundance: -; j_gene: TRBJ1-2; CDR3nt: TGCAGTGCTTCGGACAGAATCTATGGCTACACCTTC; CDR3aa: CSASDRIYGYTF
v_gene: TRBV14; d_gene: TRBD2; abundance: -; j_gene: TRBJ2-1; CDR3nt: TGTGCCAGCAGCCAAGGTTTCACTAGCGGGAGGGCGAGAGGCTACAATGAGCAGTTCTTC; CDR3aa: CASSQGFTSGRARGYNEQFF
v_gene: TRBV6-1; d_gene: -; abundance: -; j_gene: TRBJ2-3; CDR3nt: TGTGCCAGTGGGGCCCAGCCCGGTTGGGAAGATACGCAGTATTTT; CDR3aa: CASGAQPGWEDTQYF
v_gene: TRBV7-9; d_gene: -; abundance: -; j_gene: TRBJ2-5; CDR3nt: TGTGCCAGCAGCAGGGGGACTATCCAAGAGACCCAGTACTTC; CDR3aa: CASSRGTIQETQYF
v_gene: TRBV6-2/TRBV6-3; d_gene: -; abundance: -; j_gene: TRBJ2-2; CDR3nt: TGTGCCAGCAGCCGGCCGGGACTCCCCAACACCGGGGAGCTGTTTTTT; CDR3aa: CASSRPGLPNTGELFF
v_gene: TRBV11-2; d_gene: TRBD1; abundance: few; j_gene: TRBJ1-6; CDR3nt: TGTGCCAGCAGCAGATCAGGGGGGGGCAGGCATTCACCCCTCCACTTT; CDR3aa: CASSRSGGGRHSPLHF
v_gene: TRBV7-6; d_gene: TRBD2; abundance: few; j_gene: TRBJ2-7; CDR3nt: TGTGCCAGCAGCTTAGTGGGGGAGGGCGGCGAGCAGTACTTC; CDR3aa: CASSLVGEGGEQYF
v_gene: TRBV14; d_gene: -; abundance: -; j_gene: TRBJ2-3; CDR3nt: TGTGCCAGCAGCCCGTTGACCGGGACAGATACGCAGTATTTT; CDR3aa: CASSPLTGTDTQYF
v_gene: TRBV5-1; d_gene: -; abundance: -; j_gene: TRBJ1-1; CDR3nt: TGCGCCAGCAGCTTGGGCGCGAACACTGAAGCTTTCTTT; CDR3aa: CASSLGANTEAFF
v_gene: TRBV6-5; d_gene: TRBD1; abundance: -; j_gene: TRBJ1-1; CDR3nt: TGTGCCAGCAGTTCACAGGGGGGGTACACTGAAGCTTTCTTT; CDR3aa: CASSSQGGYTEAFF
v_gene: TRBV30; d_gene: -; abundance: -; j_gene: TRBJ1-5; CDR3nt: TGTGCCTGGAGTGTACGAGGGGATCAGCCCCAGCATTTT; CDR3aa: CAWSVRGDQPQHF